These 8 T cell receptor beta chains were all obtained from the same sample, sequenced in a study of T cells in Graves' hyperthyroidism and ophthalmopathy. RNA transcripts gave rise to amplified TCR beta CDR3 regions. Using the HTBI primer set, a first-round RT-PCR was run on the TCR CDR3. In TCRdb, the multiplex PCR reads were re-called with MiXCR into one record per CDR3 protein. This sample has almost 600,000 distinct CDR3 sequences, with about 15% found just once. The sample comprised blood. The receptors come from a woman aged 30 to 39 with Graves' hyperthyroidism that later progressed to Graves' ophthalmopathy.

This clonotype was counted a few times. The V gene is TRBV20-1, the J gene TRBJ1-5; 8 nucleotides agree with TRBD1. The CDR3 loop spans 13 amino acids. CDR1 DFQATT and CDR2 SNEGSKA come from the germline V gene (reference sequence). With V trimmed by 4 bases and J by 7 bases, 6 bases remained unmatched. In DNA, the CDR3 is TGCAGTGCTAAGGACAGGGTGGGGCAGCCCCAGCATTTT. Translated, it gives CSAKDRVGQPQHF.

J is TRBJ1-6 and V is TRBV7-9; D perhaps matches TRBD1 (6 bases). This CDR3 region has 15 residues. The V end lost 6 bases, the J end lost 5 bases, and 14 bases lay between the germline ends. Looked up from germline, CDR1 is SEHNR and CDR2 is FQNEAQ (reference sequence). The CDR3 sequence: CASRLRTADNSPLHF. The CDR3 bases are TGTGCCAGCAGACTTAGGACAGCCGATAATTCACCCCTCCACTTT.

This clonotype has more than one count but fewer than ten. DNA of the CDR3: TGTGCCAGCAGCCCGGCGGCAGGTGGTGCCTACGAGCAGTACTTC. As protein: CASSPAAGGAYEQYF. The chain links TRBV12-3 or TRBV12-4 to TRBJ2-7; D ambiguous. This CDR3 contains 15 residues. The ends were cut back, 6 bases at V and 2 bases at J, with 17 bases in the middle.

Concerning this clonotype: This may arise from a read error, as a much more abundant clone is one base away. Without the conserved terminal phenylalanine or tryptophan, this CDR3 likely stems from a read error. V and J are TRBV12-3 or TRBV12-4 and TRBJ2-1; 8 bases are shared with TRBD2. Trimming at V came to 7 bases and at J to 6 bases, leaving 2 bases not matched to a gene. The CDR3 extends over 12 amino acids. CDR3 nucleotides: TGTGCCAGCATACGGGAGGGCAATGAGCAGTTCTCC. Protein: CASIREGNEQFS.

This clonotype was observed a handful of times. The chain has TRBV7-2 and TRBJ2-1; no firm D call. Germline V gene lookup returns CDR1 SGHTA and CDR2 FQGNSA. Trimming removed 3 bases from V and 0 bases from J, with 9 bases in between. The CDR3 totals 15 residues. The DNA of the CDR3 is TGTGCCAGCAGCTTCTCTAGTTCCTCCTACAATGAGCAGTTCTTC. This sequence encodes CASSFSSSSYNEQFF.

The sample holds many counts of this clonotype. The genes are TRBV11-2 and TRBJ2-3, with 7 bases identical to TRBD2. The CDR3 has 14 amino acids. The V gene end was trimmed by 5 bases and the J gene end by 1 base; junction bases not matched to a gene: 3. Germline-derived CDR1 and CDR2 are SGHAT and FQNNGV. In DNA, the CDR3 is TGTGCCAGCAGCCGGGGACTACGCACAGATACGCAGTATTTT. Amino acids: CASSRGLRTDTQYF.

In its sample, this clonotype was seen a few times. The genes are TRBV6-1 and TRBJ1-2; D is unclear. The CDR3 runs to 14 residues. Trimming removed 5 bases at V and 3 bases at J, with 13 bases between. Germline CDR1 reads MNHNS; CDR2 reads SASEGT. The CDR3 reads CASSPPVVHYGYTF. DNA for the CDR3: TGTGCCAGCAGTCCCCCGGTTGTACACTATGGCTACACCTTC.

This chain joins TRBV5-1 and TRBJ2-5; D is undetermined. This CDR3 region has 12 residues. Germline V gene data show CDR1 as SGHRS and CDR2 as YFSETQ. Trimming removed 5 bases from V and 3 bases from J, with 8 bases in between. The CDR3, as DNA: TGCGCCAGCAGTTACGGAGAAGAGACCCAGTACTTC. This translates into CASSYGEETQYF.